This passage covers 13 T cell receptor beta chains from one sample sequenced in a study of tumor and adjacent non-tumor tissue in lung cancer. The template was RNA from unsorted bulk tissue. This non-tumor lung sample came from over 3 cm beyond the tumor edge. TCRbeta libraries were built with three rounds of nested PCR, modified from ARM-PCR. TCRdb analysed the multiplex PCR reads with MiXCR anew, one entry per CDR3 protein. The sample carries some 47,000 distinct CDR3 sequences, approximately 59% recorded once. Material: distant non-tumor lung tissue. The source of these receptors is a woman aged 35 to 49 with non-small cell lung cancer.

The CDR3 sequence is CASAVRGFSYEQYF. The CDR3 region has the DNA TGTGCCAGCGCGGTACGGGGTTTCTCCTACGAGCAGTACTTC. The V gene is TRBV5-6, the J gene TRBJ2-7; TRBD2 might be the D (5 bases). The CDR3 has 14 residues. Germline V gene sequence: CDR1 SGHDT, CDR2 YYEEEE. V was cut by 7 bases and J by 0 bases, with 14 bases left in between.

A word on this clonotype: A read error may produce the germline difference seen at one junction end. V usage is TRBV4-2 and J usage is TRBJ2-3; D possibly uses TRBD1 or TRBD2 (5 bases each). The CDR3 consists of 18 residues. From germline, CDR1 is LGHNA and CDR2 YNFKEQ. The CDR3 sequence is CASNQAMRARGVGDTQYF. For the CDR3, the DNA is TGTGCCAGCAACCAAGCGATGAGGGCTAGAGGGGTGGGAGATACGCAGTATTTT.

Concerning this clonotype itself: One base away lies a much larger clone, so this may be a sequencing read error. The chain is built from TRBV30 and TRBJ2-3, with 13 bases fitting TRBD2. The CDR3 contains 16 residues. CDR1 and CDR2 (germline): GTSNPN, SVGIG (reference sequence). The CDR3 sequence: CAWSLGLAGSTDMQYF. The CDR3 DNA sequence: TGTGCCTGGAGCTTGGGACTAGCGGGGAGCACAGATATGCAGTATTTT.

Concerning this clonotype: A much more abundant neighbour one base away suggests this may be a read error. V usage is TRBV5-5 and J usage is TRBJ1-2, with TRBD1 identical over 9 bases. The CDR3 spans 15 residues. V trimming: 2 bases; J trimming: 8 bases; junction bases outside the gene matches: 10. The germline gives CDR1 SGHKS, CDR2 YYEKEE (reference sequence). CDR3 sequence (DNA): TGTGCCAGCAGCTTCGGGGACAGGGAAGGAGACGGCTACACCTTC. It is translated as CASSFGDREGDGYTF.

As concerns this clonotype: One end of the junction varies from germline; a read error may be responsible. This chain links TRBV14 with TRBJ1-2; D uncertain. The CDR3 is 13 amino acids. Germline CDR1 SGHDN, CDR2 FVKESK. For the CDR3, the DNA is TGTGCCAGCGGCCAAGGATCCAACTATGGCTACACCTTC. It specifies CASGQGSNYGYTF.

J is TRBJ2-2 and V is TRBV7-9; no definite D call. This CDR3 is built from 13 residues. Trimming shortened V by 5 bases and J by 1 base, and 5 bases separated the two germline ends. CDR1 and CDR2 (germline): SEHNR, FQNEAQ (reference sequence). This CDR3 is CASSPLNTGELFF. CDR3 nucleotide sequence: TGTGCCAGCAGCCCTTTGAACACCGGGGAGCTGTTTTTT.

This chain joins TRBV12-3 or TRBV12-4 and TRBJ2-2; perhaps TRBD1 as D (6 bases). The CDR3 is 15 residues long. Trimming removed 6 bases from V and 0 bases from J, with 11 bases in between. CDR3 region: CASRRTATNTGELFF. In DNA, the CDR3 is TGTGCCAGCAGACGGACAGCGACGAACACCGGGGAGCTGTTTTTT.

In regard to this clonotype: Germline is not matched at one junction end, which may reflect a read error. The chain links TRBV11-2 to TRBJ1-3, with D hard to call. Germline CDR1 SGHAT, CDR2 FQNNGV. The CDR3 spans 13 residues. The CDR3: CASSRVSGNTIYF. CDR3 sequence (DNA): TGTGCTAGCAGCCGAGTGTCCGGGAATACCATATATTTT.

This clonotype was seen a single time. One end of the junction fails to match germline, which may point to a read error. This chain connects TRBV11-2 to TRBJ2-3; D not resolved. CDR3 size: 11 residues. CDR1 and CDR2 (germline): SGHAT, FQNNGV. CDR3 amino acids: CASSLSDTWYF. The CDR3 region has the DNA TGTGCCAGTAGCTTATCAGATACGTGGTATTTT.

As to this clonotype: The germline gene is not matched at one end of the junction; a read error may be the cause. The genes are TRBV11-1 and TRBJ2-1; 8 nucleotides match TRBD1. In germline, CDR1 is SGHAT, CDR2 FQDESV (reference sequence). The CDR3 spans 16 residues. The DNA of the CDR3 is TGTGCCAGCAGCTTAGCGGGACAGGCCTGTCACAATGAACAGTTCTTC. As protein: CASSLAGQACHNEQFF. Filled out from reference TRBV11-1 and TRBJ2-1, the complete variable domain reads EAEVAQSPRYKITEKSQAVAFWCDPISGHATLYWYRQILGQGPELLVQFQDESVVDDSQLPKDRFSAERLKGVDSTLKIQPAELGDSAMYLCASSLAGQACHNEQFFGPGTRLTVL.

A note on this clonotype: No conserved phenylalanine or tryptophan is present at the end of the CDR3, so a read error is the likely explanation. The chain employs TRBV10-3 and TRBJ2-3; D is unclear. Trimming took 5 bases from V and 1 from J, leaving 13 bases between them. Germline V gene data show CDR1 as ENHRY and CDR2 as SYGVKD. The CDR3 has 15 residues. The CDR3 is CAISRNTFRTDTQYL. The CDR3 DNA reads TGTGCCATCAGTAGGAACACCTTTCGCACAGATACGCAGTATCTT.

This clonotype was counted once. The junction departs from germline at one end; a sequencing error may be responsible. The CDR3 region is CVSSLRALVGGGEQFF. DNA of the CDR3: TGTGTCAGCAGCCTCCGCGCTTTAGTTGGGGGAGGTGAGCAGTTCTTC. V is TRBV5-4 and J is TRBJ2-1; perhaps TRBD2 as D (6 bases). The CDR3 has 16 amino acids. Germline lookup yields CDR1 SGHNT and CDR2 YYREEE (reference sequence).

As DNA, the CDR3 is TGCGCCAGCAGCTGGGGGGACAGCTTCCAAGAGACCCAGTACTTC. This encodes CASSWGDSFQETQYF. The chain couples TRBV5-1 to TRBJ2-5; D is perhaps TRBD1 (7 bases). CDR1 and CDR2 (germline): SGHRS, YFSETQ. Trimming removed 3 bases at V and 1 base at J, with 13 bases between. CDR3 length equals 15 residues.